The T cell receptor (beta chain) under discussion was sequenced for a study of blood T cell repertoires in COVID-19. In the original workflow: Estimated nucleated cell counts came from reference gene primer amplification. Clones were sequenced by immunoSEQ multiplex PCR, and TCRdb holds only the in-frame ones, with some missing. V, J and clone size are taken as reported in that table, and D and trimming were inferred from the DNA itself. The sample lists approximately 280,000 clones, around nine tenths seen once, with about 4.6% in the top ten. The V and J ends lost 3 bases and 0 bases, in that order; junction bases with no gene match: 14. The CDR3 sequence is 20 residues long. Per germline, CDR1 ENHRY and CDR2 SYGVKD.

The clonotype comes from a man in his forties with acute or convalescent COVID-19. Sequenced sample: peripheral blood. This chain links TRBV10-3 with TRBJ2-4, with 10 bases fitting TRBD2. The CDR3 DNA follows: TGTGCCATCAGTGAAGGTCTAGGAGCGGGGGGGAAAAAAGCCAAAAACATTCAGTACTTC. Its translation: CAISEGLGAGGKKAKNIQYF.